This T cell receptor (beta chain) emerged from a study of molecular identifiers for immune sequencing clone quantification (dated by TCRdb to the late 2010s). Broadly, across the study: In a replicate experiment, RNA from around 20,000 or 100,000 naive CD8 T cells was split into five aliquots, four of which were sequenced. CD8 T cells were used in a methods study to benchmark molecular-identifier clustering-based TCR repertoire sequencing (MIDCIRS) and TCR RNA copy counting. What the authors observed across the whole study: Highly expanded clone sizes could be underestimated if identical TCR molecules share a barcode. Without barcode sub-clustering, chimeric consensus sequences inflated TCR diversity; chimeras reached as high as 47%. Spiked-in Jurkat TCR RNA equivalent to a single cell was reported to be detectable even among 850,000 to 1,000,000 naive CD8 T cells. Naive libraries contained spiked-in Jurkat TCR RNA (approximately ten copies' worth), which is not part of the donor repertoire. Modeling indicated around 3.2 TCR RNA copies recovered per cell, compared with 7.5 to 10 by digital PCR, which implies a capture efficiency of about 31%. In CMV-specific effector cells, clones with more than 20 RNA copies contained over 99% of molecules, whereas in naive cells such clones contained under 1% of molecules.

The CDR3, from cysteine to phenylalanine, totals 15 residues. Only the CDR3 region is kept as DNA, spanning 45 bases read in frame from base 1. The junction carries 13 bases between V and J, which are trimmed by 6 bases and 1 base respectively. Via the germline V gene, CDR1 is MDHEN and CDR2 SYDVKM. Libraries of naive CD8 T cells were built from approximately 20,000 to 980,000 sorted cells, with 10%, 30% or 50% of the purified RNA used. On a BD FACSAria II, naive CD8 T cells were FACS-sorted as CD8+CD4-CCR7+CD45RA+ and collected into RLT Plus buffer. To test detection sensitivity, Jurkat RNA equal to around nine TCR copies was added to samples of roughly 17,000-1,100,000 naive CD8 T cells. Enrichment of CD8 T cells was done with RosetteSep CD8+ T Cell Enrichment Cocktail plus Ficoll-Paque, and ACK red cell lysis came afterward. This clonotype was seen many times. No antigen is known for it. No much larger clone exists at a distance of one base, and base qualities are not known.

Library creation used PCR. Reads for this sample came from a NextSeq 500. Bulk TCR libraries were generated as previously described, with the TCR primers listed in Table S5 used. Purification of total RNA was performed with the Qiagen AllPrep DNA/RNA kit. Before analysis, reads from multiple sequencing runs of one library were combined. In the source study's methods: Only reads with exact TCR constant sequence were kept, trimmed to 150 nt, and grouped by their 12-nt molecular barcodes. Reads within each barcode group were sub-clustered using a 15% Levenshtein threshold, and quality-weighted consensus sequences were constructed for each RNA molecule. Non-functional sequences were discarded, and so were lower-count sequences lying one edit away from another sequence. Based on a fit of two negative binomial distributions, barcode sub-clusters having less than 20% of the maximum read count were discarded. The public reads were run again by TCRdb, first through fastp at Q25 and then through MiXCR, and only productive beta chains were kept. CDR3 protein sequences are deduplicated, and each keeps its most common genes and DNA. These V and J calls rely on TCRdb rather than the paper's analysis. The sample data list 100,000 or so distinct CDR3 sequences, and 36% of these were observed just once. Together, the top ten hold around 4.2% of the sample.

Recombination joined TRBV28 with TRBJ1-5, with the D segment identity uncertain. This TCR was sampled from a human donor in good health. Some libraries in this study had Jurkat cell RNA spiked in. Sample: naive CD8+ T cells from blood, with Jurkat cell RNA spiked in. The cell subset or site label of this sample denotes: FACS-sorted CD8+CD4-CCR7+CD45RA+ naive T cells. The sequenced DNA: TGTGCCAGCAGCCTGACATTGATAAGCAATCAGCCCCAGCATTTT. This sequence encodes CASSLTLISNQPQHF.